This T cell receptor beta chain was sequenced in a study of CD8+ T cells in alopecia areata. Study-level points and caveats: Resident alphabeta T-cell populations of normal skin are likewise subject to sequencing in scalp samples.

Stated treatment: oral pan-JAK inhibitor, 5-10 mg twice daily. The CDR3 totals 15 residues. Germline V gene sequence: CDR1 MNHEY, CDR2 SVGAGI. Trimming pared 6 bases from V and 6 bases from J, leaving 20 bases between. cDNA reverse transcribed from extracted RNA served as the sequencing template. TCRdb keeps only in-frame clones here, not all; method: immunoSEQ multiplex PCR. This table has about 180,000 clones, about 47% appearing once. With regard to this clone: No antigen is known for it.

V usage is TRBV6-5 and J usage is TRBJ1-1; D remains unclear. The origin of this receptor is a human donor with alopecia areata. Sequencing used CD8+ T cells sorted from blood, obtained at roughly week 53, from a patient treated with tofacitinib. The CDR3, as DNA: TGTGCCAGCAGAATTCTAGATAGCCCGGTGGCTGAAGCTTTCTTT. Translating it yields CASRILDSPVAEAFF.